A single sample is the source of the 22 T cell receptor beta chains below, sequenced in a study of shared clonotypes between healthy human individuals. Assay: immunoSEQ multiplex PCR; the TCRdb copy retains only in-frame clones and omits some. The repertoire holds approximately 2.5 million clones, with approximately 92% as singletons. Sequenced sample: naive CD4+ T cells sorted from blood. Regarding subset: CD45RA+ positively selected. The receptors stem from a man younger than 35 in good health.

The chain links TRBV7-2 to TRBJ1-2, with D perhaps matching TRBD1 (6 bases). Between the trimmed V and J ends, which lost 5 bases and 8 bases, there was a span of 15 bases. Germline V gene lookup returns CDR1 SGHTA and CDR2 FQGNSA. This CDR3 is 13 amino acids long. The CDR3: CASSPGGGRGYTF. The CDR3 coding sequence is TGTGCCAGCAGCCCAGGCGGGGGGCGAGGCTACACCTTC.

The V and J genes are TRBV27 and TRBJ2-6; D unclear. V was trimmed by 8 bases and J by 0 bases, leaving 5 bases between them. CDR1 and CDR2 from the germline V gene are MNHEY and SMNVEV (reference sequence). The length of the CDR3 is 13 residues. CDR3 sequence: CASRVSGANVLTF. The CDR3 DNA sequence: TGTGCCAGCCGGGTCTCTGGGGCCAACGTCCTGACTTTC.

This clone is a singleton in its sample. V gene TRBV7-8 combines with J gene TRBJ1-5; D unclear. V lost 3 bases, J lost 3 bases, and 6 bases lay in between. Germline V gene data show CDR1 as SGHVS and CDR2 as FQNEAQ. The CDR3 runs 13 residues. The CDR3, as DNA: TGTGCCAGCAGCTTGGTCCTCAATCAGCCCCAGCATTTT. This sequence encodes CASSLVLNQPQHF.

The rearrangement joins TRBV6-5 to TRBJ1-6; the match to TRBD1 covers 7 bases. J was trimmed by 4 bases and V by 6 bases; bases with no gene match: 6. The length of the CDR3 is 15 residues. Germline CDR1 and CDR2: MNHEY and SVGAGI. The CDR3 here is CASRTGTAYNSPLHF. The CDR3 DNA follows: TGTGCCAGCAGAACCGGGACAGCGTATAATTCACCCCTCCACTTT.

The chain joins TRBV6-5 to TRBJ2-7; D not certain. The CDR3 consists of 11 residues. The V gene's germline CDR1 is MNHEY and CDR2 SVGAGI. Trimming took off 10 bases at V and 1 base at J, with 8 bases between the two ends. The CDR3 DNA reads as TGTGCCACACGTCGTTCCTACGAGCAGTACTTC. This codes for CATRRSYEQYF.

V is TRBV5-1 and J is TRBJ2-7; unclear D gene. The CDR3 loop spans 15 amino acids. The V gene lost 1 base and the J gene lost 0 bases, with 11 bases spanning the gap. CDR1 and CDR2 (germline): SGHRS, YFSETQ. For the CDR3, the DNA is TGCGCCAGCAGCTTGCGTCCATATAGCTCCTACGAGCAGTACTTC. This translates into CASSLRPYSSYEQYF.

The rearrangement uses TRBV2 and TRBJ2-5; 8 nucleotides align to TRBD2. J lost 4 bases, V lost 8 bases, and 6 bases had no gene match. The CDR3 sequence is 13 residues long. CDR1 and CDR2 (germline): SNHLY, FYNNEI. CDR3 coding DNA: TGTGCCAGCGTACGGGAGGGGGGAGAGACCCAGTACTTC. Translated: CASVREGGETQYF.

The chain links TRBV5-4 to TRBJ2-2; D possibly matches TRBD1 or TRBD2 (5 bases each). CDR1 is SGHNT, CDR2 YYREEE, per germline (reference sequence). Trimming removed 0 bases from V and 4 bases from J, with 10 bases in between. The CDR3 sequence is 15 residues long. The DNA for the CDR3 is TGTGCCAGCAGCTTGGTGGGGGTAGGCACCGGGGAGCTGTTTTTT. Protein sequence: CASSLVGVGTGELFF.

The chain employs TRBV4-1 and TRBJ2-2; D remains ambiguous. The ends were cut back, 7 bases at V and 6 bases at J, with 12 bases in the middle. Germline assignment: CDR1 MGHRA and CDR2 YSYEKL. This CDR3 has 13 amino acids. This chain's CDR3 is CASTLVVSGELFF. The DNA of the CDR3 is TGCGCCAGCACCTTAGTAGTGTCCGGGGAGCTGTTTTTT.

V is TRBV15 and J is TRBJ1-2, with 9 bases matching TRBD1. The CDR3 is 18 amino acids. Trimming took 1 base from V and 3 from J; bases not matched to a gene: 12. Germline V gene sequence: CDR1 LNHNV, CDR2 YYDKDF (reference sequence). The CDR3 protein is CATSRGGTGQGSDYGYTF. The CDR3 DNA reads TGTGCCACCAGCAGAGGGGGTACGGGACAGGGATCGGACTATGGCTACACCTTC. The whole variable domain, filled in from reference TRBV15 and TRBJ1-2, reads DAMVIQNPRYQVTQFGKPVTLSCSQTLNHNVMYWYQQKSSQAPKLLFHYYDKDFNNEADTPDNFQSRRPNTSFCFLDIRSPGLGDTAMYLCATSRGGTGQGSDYGYTFGSGTRLTVV.

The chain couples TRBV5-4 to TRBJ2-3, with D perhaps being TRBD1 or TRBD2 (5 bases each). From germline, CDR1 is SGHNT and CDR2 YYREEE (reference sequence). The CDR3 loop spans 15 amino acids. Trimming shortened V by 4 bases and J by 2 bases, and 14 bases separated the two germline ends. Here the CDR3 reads CASSPRGENTDTQYF. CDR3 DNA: TGTGCCAGCAGCCCCCGGGGCGAGAACACAGATACGCAGTATTTT.

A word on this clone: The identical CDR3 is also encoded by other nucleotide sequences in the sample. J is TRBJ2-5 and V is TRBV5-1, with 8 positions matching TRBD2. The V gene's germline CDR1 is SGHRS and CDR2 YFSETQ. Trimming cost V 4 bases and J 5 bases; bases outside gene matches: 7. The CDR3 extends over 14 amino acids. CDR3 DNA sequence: TGCGCCAGCAGCCCGGGGACTAGTAGGGAGACCCAGTACTTC. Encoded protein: CASSPGTSRETQYF.

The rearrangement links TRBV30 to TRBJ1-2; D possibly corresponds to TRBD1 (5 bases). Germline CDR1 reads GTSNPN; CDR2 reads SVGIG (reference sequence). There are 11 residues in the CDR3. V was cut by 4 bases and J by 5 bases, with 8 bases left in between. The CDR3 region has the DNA TGTGCCTGGACAGGGTTTTATGGCTACACCTTC. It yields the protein CAWTGFYGYTF.

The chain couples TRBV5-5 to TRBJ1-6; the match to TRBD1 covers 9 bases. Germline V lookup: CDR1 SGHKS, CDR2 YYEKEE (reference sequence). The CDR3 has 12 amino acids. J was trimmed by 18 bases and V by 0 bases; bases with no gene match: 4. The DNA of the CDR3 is TGTGCCAGCAGCTTGGGGGACAGGGACCCCCACTTT. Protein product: CASSLGDRDPHF.

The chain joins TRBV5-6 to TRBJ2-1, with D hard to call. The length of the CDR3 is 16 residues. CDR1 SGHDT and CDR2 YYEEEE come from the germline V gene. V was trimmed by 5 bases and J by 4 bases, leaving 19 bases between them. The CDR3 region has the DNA TGTGCCAGCAGACCGACGCTTCGGTGGGAATACAATGAGCAGTTCTTC. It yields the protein CASRPTLRWEYNEQFF.

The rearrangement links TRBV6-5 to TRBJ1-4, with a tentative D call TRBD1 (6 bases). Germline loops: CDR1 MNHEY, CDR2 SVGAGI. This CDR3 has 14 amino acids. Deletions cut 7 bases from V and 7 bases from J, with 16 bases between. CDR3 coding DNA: TGTGCCAGCACCGGCGGGGGCCCGGGTGAAAAACTGTTTTTT. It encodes CASTGGGPGEKLFF.

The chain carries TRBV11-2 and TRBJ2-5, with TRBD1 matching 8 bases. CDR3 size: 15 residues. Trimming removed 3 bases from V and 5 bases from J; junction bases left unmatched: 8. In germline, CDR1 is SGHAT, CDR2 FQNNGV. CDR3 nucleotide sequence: TGTGCCAGCAGCTTTCCAGGGGGCTTGTGGGAGACCCAGTACTTC. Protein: CASSFPGGLWETQYF.

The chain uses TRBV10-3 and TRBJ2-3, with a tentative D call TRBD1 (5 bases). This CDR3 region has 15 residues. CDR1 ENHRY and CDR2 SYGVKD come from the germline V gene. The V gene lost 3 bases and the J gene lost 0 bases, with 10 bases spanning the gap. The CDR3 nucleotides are TGTGCCATCAGTGAAAGGGGATTTAGCACAGATACGCAGTATTTT. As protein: CAISERGFSTDTQYF.

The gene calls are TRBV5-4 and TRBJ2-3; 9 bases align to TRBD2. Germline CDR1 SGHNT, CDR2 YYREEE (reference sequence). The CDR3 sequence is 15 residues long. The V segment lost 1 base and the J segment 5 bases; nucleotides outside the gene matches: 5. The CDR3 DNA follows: TGTGCCAGCAGCTTGCCGGGACTAGCAAAAGATACGCAGTATTTT. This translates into CASSLPGLAKDTQYF.

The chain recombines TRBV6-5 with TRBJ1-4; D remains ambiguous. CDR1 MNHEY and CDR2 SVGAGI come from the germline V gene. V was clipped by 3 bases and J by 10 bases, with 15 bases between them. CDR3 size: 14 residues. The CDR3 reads CASSYQVMTGKLFF. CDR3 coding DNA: TGTGCCAGCAGTTATCAGGTCATGACTGGAAAACTGTTTTTT.

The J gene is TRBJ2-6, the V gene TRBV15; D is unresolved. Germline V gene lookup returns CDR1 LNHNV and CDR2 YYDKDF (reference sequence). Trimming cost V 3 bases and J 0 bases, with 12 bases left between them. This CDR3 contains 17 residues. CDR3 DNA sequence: TGTGCCACCAGCAGCGGGCCGTTACCCTCTGGGGCCAACGTCCTGACTTTC. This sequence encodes CATSSGPLPSGANVLTF.

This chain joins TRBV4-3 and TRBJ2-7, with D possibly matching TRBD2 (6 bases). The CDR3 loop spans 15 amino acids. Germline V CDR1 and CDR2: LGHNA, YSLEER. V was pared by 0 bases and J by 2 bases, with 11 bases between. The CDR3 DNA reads TGCGCCAGCAGCCAAGATTTGGCGGGAACCTACGAGCAGTACTTC. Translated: CASSQDLAGTYEQYF.